A single T cell receptor beta chain is shown here with its context. The repertoire was sequenced with immunoSEQ multiplex PCR; TCRdb's copy has only in-frame clones and lacks some. The sample holds just under 150,000 clones; 80% to 95% are singletons and the top ten take more than 3%. This sample is part of a study of control samples from healthy donors and cancer patients. From germline, CDR1 is SGHNT and CDR2 YYREEE (reference sequence). Trimming cost V 1 base and J 7 bases; bases outside gene matches: 7. There are 14 residues in the CDR3. Material: blood. The chain couples TRBV5-4 to TRBJ1-1; TRBD1 aligns across 7 bases. This receptor was identified in a man aged 25-45 years in good health. DNA of the CDR3: TGTGCCAGCAGCTTGACAGGGGCCATGCTTGAAGCTTTCTTT. It encodes CASSLTGAMLEAFF.